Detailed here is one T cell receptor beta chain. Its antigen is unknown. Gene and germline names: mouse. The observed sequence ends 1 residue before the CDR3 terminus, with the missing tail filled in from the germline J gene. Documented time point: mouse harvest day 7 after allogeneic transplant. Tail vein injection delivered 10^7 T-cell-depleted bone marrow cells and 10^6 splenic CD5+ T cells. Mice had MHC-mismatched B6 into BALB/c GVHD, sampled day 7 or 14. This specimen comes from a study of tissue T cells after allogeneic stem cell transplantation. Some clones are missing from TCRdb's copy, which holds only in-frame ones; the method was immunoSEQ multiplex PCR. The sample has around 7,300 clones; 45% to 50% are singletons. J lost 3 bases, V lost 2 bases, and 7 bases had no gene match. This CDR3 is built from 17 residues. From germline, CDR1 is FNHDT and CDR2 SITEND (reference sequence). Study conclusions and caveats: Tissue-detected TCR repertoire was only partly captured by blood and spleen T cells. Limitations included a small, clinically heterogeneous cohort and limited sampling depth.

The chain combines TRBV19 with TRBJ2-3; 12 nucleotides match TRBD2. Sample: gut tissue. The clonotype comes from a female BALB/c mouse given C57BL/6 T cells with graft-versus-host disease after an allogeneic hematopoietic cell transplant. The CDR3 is CASSMTGGAQRAETLYF. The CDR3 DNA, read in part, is TGTGCCAGCAGTATGACTGGGGGGGCGCAAAGGGCAGAAACGCTGTAT.